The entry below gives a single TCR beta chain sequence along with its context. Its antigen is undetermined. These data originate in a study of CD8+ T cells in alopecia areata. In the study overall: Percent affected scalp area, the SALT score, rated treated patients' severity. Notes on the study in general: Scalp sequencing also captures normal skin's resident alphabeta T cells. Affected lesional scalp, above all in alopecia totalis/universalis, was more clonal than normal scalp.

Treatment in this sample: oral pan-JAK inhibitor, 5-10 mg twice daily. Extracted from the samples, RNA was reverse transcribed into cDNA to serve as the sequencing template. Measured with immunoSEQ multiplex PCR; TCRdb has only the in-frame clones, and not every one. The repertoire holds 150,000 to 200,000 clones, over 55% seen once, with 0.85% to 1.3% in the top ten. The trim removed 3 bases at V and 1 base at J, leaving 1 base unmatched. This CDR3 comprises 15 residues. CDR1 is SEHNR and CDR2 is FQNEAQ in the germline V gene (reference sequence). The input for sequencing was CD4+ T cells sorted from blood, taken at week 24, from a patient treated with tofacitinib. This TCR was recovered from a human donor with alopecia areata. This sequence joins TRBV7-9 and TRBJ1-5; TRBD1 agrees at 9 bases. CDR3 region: CASSFGTGSNQPQHF. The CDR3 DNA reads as TGTGCCAGCAGCTTCGGGACAGGGAGCAATCAGCCCCAGCATTTT.